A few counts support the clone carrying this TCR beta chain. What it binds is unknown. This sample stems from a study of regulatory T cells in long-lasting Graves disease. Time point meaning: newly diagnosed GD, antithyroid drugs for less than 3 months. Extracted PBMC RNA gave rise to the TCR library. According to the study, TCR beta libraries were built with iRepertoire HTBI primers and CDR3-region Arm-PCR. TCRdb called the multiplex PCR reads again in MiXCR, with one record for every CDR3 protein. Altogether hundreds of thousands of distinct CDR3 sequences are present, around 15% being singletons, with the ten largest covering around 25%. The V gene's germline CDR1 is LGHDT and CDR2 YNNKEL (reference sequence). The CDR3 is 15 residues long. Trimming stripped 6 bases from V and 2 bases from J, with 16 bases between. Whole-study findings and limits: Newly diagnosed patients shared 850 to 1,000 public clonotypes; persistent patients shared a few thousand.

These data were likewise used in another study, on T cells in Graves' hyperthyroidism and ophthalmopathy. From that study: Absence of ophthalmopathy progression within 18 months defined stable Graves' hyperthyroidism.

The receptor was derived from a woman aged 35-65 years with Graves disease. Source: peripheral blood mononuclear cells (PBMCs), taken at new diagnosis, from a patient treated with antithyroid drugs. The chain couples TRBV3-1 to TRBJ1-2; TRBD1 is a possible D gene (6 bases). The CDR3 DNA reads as TGTGCCAGCAGGAAGGGGGTGTCTATAAACTATGGCTACACCTTC. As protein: CASRKGVSINYGYTF.